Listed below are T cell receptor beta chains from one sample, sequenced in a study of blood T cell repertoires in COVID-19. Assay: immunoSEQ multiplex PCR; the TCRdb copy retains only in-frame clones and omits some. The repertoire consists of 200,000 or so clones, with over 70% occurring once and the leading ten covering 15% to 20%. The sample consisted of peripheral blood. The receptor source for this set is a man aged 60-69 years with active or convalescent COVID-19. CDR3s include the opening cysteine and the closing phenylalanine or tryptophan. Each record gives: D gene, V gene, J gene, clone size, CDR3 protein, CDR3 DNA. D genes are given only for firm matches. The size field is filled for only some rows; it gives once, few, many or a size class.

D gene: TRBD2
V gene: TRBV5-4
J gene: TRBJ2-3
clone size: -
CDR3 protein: CASSLRGLAGGHHYF
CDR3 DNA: TGTGCCAGCAGCTTGAGGGGACTAGCGGGAGGGCATCACTATTTT

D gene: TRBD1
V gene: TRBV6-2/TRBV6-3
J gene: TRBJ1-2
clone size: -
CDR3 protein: CASSPSGQGLNYGYTF
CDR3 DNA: TGTGCCAGCAGTCCCTCGGGACAGGGTCTTAACTATGGCTACACCTTC

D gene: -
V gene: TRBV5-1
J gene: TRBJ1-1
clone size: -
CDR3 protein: CASSLGRVLGTEAFF
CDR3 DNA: TGCGCCAGCAGCTTGGGCCGAGTACTAGGCACTGAAGCTTTCTTT

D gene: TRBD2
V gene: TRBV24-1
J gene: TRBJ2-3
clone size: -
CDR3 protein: CAIGTSGNPTDTQYF
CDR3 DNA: TGTGCCATCGGGACTAGCGGAAACCCCACAGATACGCAGTATTTT

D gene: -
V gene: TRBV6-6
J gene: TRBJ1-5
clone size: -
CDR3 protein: CASSLSSGNQPQHF
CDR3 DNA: TGTGCCAGCAGTCTATCCAGCGGCAATCAGCCCCAGCATTTT

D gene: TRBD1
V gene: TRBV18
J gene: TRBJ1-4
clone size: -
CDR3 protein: CASSPEPGTEEKLFF
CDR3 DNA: TGTGCCAGCTCACCGGAGCCCGGGACAGAAGAAAAACTGTTTTTT

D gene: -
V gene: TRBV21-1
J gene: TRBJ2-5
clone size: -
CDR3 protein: CAGGGRETQYF
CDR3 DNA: TGTGCCGGAGGGGGCAGGGAGACCCAGTACTTC

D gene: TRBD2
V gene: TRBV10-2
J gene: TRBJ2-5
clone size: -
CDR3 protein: CASSESASGRETQYF
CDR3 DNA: TGCGCCAGCAGTGAGTCAGCTAGCGGGAGGGAGACCCAGTACTTC

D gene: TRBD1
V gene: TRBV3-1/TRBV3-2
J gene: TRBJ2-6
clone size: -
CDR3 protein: CASSSDRAGANVLTF
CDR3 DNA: TGTGCCAGCAGCTCGGACAGGGCTGGGGCCAACGTCCTGACTTTC

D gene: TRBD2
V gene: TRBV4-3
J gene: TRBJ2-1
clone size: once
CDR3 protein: CASSRTLAGGQNEQFF
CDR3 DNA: TGCGCCAGCAGCCGGACACTAGCGGGAGGACAGAATGAGCAGTTCTTC

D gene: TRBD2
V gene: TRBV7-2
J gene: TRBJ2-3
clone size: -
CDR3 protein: CASSFSSGDTQYF
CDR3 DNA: TGTGCCAGCAGCTTTTCTAGCGGAGATACGCAGTATTTT

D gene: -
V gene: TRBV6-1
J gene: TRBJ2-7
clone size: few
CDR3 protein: CASSELGQRFYEQYF
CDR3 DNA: TGTGCCAGCAGTGAATTAGGACAGCGATTCTACGAGCAGTACTTC

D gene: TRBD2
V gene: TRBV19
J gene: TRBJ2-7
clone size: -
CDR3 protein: CASSPPGLVYGEQYF
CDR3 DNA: TGTGCCAGTAGCCCGCCGGGACTAGTGTATGGAGAGCAGTACTTC

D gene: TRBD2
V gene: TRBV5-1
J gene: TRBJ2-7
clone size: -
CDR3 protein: CASSSGLARDEQYF
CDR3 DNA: TGCGCCAGCAGCTCGGGACTAGCGAGGGACGAGCAGTACTTC

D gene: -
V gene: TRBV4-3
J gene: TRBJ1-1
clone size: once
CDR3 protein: CASSQAWALNTEAFF
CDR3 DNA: TGCGCCAGCAGCCAGGCTTGGGCCTTGAACACTGAAGCTTTCTTT

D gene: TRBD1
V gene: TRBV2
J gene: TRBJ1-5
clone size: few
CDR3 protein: CASSGLQGTQPQHF
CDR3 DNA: TGTGCCAGCAGTGGCTTACAGGGGACCCAGCCCCAGCATTTT

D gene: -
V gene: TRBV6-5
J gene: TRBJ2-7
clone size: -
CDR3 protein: CASALESAHEQYF
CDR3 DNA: TGTGCCAGCGCCCTTGAGAGCGCCCACGAGCAGTACTTC

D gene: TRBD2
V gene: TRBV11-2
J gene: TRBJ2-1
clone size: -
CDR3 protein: CASSLVQRGQFF
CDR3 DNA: TGTGCCAGCAGCTTAGTCCAGCGGGGGCAGTTCTTC

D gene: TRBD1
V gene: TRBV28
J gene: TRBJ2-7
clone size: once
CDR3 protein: CASSFPIGTVSYEQYF
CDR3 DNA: TGTGCCAGCAGTTTTCCCATAGGGACAGTCTCCTACGAGCAGTACTTC

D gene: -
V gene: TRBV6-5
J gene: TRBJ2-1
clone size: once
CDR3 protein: CASVRSNNEQFF
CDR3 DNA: TGTGCCAGCGTTAGAAGCAACAATGAGCAGTTCTTC

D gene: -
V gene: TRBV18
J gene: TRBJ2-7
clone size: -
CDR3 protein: CASSPQGDEQYF
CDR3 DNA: TGTGCCAGCTCACCACAGGGGGACGAGCAGTACTTC

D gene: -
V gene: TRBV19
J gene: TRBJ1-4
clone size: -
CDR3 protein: CASNRLVGLREKLFF
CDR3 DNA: TGTGCCAGTAACCGATTGGTCGGGTTGCGGGAAAAACTGTTTTTT

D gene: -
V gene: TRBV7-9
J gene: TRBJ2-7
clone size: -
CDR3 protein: CASSPPRESSYEQYF
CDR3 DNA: TGTGCCAGCAGCCCCCCCCGGGAGTCCAGCTACGAGCAGTACTTC

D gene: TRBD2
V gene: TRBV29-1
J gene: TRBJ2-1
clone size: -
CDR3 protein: CSVEGGRLSPNEQFF
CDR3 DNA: TGCAGCGTTGAGGGCGGGAGGTTGTCCCCGAATGAGCAGTTCTTC

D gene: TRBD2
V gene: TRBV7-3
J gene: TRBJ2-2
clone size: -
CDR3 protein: CASSLIAGATGELFF
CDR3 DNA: TGTGCCAGCAGCTTAATTGCGGGAGCGACCGGGGAGCTGTTTTTT

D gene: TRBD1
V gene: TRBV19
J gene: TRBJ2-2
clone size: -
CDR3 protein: CASSRGGTGVNTGELFF
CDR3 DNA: TGTGCCAGTAGCAGGGGGGGGACAGGGGTCAACACCGGGGAGCTGTTTTTT

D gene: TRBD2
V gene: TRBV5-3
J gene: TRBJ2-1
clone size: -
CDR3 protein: CARSLVPSGTAYNEQFF
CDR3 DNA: TGTGCCAGAAGCTTGGTCCCTAGCGGGACAGCCTACAATGAGCAGTTCTTC

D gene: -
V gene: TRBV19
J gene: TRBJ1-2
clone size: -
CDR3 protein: CASSHVEGYYGYTF
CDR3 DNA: TGTGCCAGTAGTCATGTTGAGGGCTACTATGGCTACACCTTC

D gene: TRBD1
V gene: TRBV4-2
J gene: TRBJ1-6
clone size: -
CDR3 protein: CASSLDREGSPLHF
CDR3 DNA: TGTGCCAGCAGCCTGGACAGGGAGGGATCACCCCTCCACTTT

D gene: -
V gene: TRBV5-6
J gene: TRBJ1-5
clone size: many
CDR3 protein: CASSFGTGGSNQPQHF
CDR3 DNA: TGTGCCAGCAGCTTCGGGACCGGGGGGAGCAATCAGCCCCAGCATTTT

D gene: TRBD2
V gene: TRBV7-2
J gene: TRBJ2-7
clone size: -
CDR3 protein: CASSPWTSGSGEQYF
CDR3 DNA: TGTGCCAGCAGCCCCTGGACTAGCGGGAGTGGCGAGCAGTACTTC

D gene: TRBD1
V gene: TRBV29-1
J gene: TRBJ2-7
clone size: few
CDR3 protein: CSVELGQDRYEQYF
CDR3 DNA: TGCAGCGTTGAACTTGGACAGGACCGCTACGAGCAGTACTTC

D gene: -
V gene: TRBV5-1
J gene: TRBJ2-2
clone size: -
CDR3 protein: CASSLETSGKPGELFF
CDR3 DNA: TGCGCCAGCAGCTTGGAGACTAGTGGGAAACCCGGGGAGCTGTTTTTT

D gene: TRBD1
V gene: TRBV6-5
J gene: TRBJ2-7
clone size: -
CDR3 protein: CASTPGQGASEQYF
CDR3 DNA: TGTGCCAGCACCCCGGGACAGGGGGCAAGCGAGCAGTACTTC

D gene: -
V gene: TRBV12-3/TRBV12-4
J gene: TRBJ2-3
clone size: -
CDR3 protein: CASSLGVTDTQYF
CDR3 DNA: TGTGCCAGCAGTTTAGGCGTCACAGATACGCAGTATTTT

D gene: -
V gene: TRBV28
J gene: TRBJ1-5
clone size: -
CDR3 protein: CASSLIPPGLSNQPQHF
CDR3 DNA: TGTGCCAGCAGTTTAATTCCCCCAGGCCTTAGCAATCAGCCCCAGCATTTT

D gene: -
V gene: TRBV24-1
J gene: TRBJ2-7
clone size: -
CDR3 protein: CATSDPLTASYEQYF
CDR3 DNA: TGTGCCACCAGTGATCCACTGACAGCCAGCTACGAGCAGTACTTC

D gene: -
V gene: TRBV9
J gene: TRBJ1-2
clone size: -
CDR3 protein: CASSPPGGYYGYTF
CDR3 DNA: TGTGCCAGCAGCCCCCCCGGAGGGTACTATGGCTACACCTTC

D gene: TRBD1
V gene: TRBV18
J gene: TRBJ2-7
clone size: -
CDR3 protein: CASSLRYGRDRETYEQYF
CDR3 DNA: TGTGCCAGCTCACTCCGGTACGGTCGGGACAGGGAAACCTACGAGCAGTACTTC

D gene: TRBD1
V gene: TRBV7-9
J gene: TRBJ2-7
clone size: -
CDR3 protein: CASLLIGTGGYEQYF
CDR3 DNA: TGTGCCAGCCTGCTGATCGGGACAGGAGGCTACGAGCAGTACTTC

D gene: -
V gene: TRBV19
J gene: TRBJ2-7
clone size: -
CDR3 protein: CASSIESSGPYEQYF
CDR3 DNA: TGTGCCAGTAGTATAGAGAGTAGCGGTCCCTACGAGCAGTACTTC

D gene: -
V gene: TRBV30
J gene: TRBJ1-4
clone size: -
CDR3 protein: CAWSVMGRGNEKLFF
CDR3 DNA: TGTGCCTGGAGTGTAATGGGTAGGGGAAATGAAAAACTGTTTTTT

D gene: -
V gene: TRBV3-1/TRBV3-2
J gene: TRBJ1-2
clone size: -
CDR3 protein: CASAPGAISIYGYTF
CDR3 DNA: TGTGCCAGCGCCCCAGGGGCCATATCTATCTATGGCTACACCTTC

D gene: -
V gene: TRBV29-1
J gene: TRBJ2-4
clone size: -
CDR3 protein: CSVEVAAKNIQYF
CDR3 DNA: TGCAGCGTTGAAGTGGCAGCCAAAAACATTCAGTACTTC

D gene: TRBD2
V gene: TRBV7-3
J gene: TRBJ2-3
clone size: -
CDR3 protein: CASSFRRETQDTQYF
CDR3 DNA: TGTGCCAGCAGCTTTCGGCGGGAGACTCAGGATACGCAGTATTTT

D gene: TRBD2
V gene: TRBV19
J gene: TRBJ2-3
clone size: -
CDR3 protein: CASSRTSGRRTDTQYF
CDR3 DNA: TGTGCCAGTAGTAGGACTAGCGGGAGGAGGACAGATACGCAGTATTTT

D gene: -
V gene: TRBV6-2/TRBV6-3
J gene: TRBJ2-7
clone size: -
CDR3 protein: CASSPDRLRPYEQYF
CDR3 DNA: TGTGCCAGCAGTCCCGACAGACTCCGACCCTACGAGCAGTACTTC

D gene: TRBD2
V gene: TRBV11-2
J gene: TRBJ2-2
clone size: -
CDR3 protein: CASSLAGGRNTGELFF
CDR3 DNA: TGTGCCAGCAGTTTGGCGGGAGGGAGGAACACCGGGGAGCTGTTTTTT

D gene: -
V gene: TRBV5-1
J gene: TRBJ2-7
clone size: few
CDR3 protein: CASSLRGEQYF
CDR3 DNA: TGCGCCAGCAGCCTACGGGGCGAGCAGTACTTC

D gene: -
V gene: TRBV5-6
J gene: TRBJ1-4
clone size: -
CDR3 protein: CASSPGNINEKLFF
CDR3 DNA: TGTGCCAGCAGCCCGGGGAATATAAATGAAAAACTGTTTTTT

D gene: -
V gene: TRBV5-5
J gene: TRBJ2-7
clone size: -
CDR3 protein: CASSTASGEQYF
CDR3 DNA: TGTGCCAGCAGCACCGCCTCGGGAGAGCAGTACTTC

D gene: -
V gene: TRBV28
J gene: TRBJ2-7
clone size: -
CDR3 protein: CASSPGGRRIPYEQYF
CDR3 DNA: TGTGCCAGCAGCCCAGGGGGGCGTCGGATCCCCTACGAGCAGTACTTC